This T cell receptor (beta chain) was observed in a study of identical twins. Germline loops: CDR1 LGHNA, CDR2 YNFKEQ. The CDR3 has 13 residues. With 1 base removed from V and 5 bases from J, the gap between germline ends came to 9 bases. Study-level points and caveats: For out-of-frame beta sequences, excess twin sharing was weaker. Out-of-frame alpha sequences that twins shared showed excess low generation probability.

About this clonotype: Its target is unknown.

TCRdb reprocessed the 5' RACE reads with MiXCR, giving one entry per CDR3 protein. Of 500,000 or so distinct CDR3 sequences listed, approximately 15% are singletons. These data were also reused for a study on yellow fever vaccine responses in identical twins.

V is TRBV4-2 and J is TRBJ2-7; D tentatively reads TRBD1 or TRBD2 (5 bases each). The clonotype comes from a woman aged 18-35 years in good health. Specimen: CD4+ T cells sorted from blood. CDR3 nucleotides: TGTGCCAGCAGCCAAGGGGGGTCGGACGAGCAGTACTTC. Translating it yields CASSQGGSDEQYF.